Each of the 8 T cell receptor beta chains below was sequenced from the same sample in a study of shared clonotypes between healthy human individuals. The table came from immunoSEQ multiplex PCR; TCRdb's copy has only in-frame clones and leaves some out. The sample records a few million clones, over 85% being singletons. The sample was naive CD4+ T cells sorted from blood. Described subset: CD45RA+ positively selected. These TCRs come from a man aged 18 to 30 in good health.

The chain couples TRBV6-5 to TRBJ2-3; D may correspond to TRBD1 or TRBD2 (5 bases each). This CDR3 has 12 amino acids. Germline lookup yields CDR1 MNHEY and CDR2 SVGAGI. The germline V and J ends were trimmed by 6 bases and 8 bases, with 12 bases remaining between them. The CDR3 loop is CASRGDLGTQYF. CDR3 DNA: TGTGCCAGCAGGGGGGACCTGGGTACGCAGTATTTT.

This clone was seen a single time. The CDR3 DNA sequence: TGTGCCAGCAGCCAGGGACTAGCGGGGGTCTCCTACGAGCAGTACTTC. Translated, it gives CASSQGLAGVSYEQYF. This chain uses TRBV5-4 with TRBJ2-7; 14 nucleotides agree with TRBD2. J was trimmed by 0 bases and V by 4 bases; bases with no gene match: 3. There are 16 residues in the CDR3. In germline, CDR1 is SGHNT, CDR2 YYREEE (reference sequence).

As for this clone: In the same sample, other DNA sequences code for this CDR3. The chain recombines TRBV18 with TRBJ2-7, with 9 bases matching TRBD1. Germline-derived CDR1 and CDR2 are KGHSH and LQKENI. This CDR3 has 14 amino acids. Trimming took 3 bases from V and 3 from J; bases not matched to a gene: 3. The CDR3 is CASSPRTGVYEQYF. The CDR3 coding sequence is TGTGCCAGCTCACCCCGGACAGGGGTCTACGAGCAGTACTTC.

This rearrangement joins TRBV6-4 to TRBJ2-7; TRBD1 aligns across 8 bases. The V and J ends lost 0 bases and 2 bases, in that order; junction bases with no gene match: 6. CDR1 MRHNA and CDR2 SNTAGT come from the germline V gene. The CDR3 is 16 amino acids. The CDR3 reads CASSDSPRDRTYEQYF. As DNA, the CDR3 is TGTGCCAGCAGTGACTCGCCTCGGGACAGGACCTACGAGCAGTACTTC.

The chain links TRBV5-1 to TRBJ1-2; D ambiguous. Deletions cut 0 bases from V and 6 bases from J, with 12 bases between. The CDR3 covers 14 residues. Germline V gene data show CDR1 as SGHRS and CDR2 as YFSETQ. For the CDR3, the DNA is TGCGCCAGCAGCTTGGACGAAGGGATAAATGGCTACACCTTC. It is translated as CASSLDEGINGYTF.

The J gene is TRBJ2-3, the V gene TRBV30; no firm D call. The CDR3 is 13 residues long. Trimming took off 5 bases at V and 2 bases at J, with 11 bases between the two ends. Looked up from germline, CDR1 is GTSNPN and CDR2 is SVGIG (reference sequence). The CDR3: CAWASGDTDTQYF. As DNA, the CDR3 is TGTGCCTGGGCGTCCGGAGACACAGATACGCAGTATTTT.

The chain couples TRBV5-4 to TRBJ2-2, with D unclear. Trimming removed 3 bases from V and 7 bases from J, with 10 bases in between. There are 13 residues in the CDR3. CDR1 is SGHNT and CDR2 is YYREEE in the germline V gene (reference sequence). The CDR3 nucleotides read TGTGCCAGCAGCTCCCCCTTAGACGGGGAGCTGTTTTTT. Translating gives CASSSPLDGELFF.

The chain employs TRBV7-2 and TRBJ2-5; the D is unclear. V shed 0 bases and J shed 2 bases, with 7 bases lying between them. The CDR3 sequence is 14 residues long. Per the germline V gene, CDR1 is SGHTA and CDR2 is FQGNSA. In DNA, the CDR3 is TGTGCCAGCAGCTTAGCGCGTAGACAAGAGACCCAGTACTTC. Its translation is CASSLARRQETQYF. Full variable domain (missing parts from reference TRBV7-2 and TRBJ2-5): GAGVSQSPSNKVTEKGKDVELRCDPISGHTALYWYRQSLGQGLEFLIYFQGNSAPDKSGLPSDRFSAERTGGSVSTLTIQRTQQEDSAVYLCASSLARRQETQYFGPGTRLLVL.